Below, 15 T cell receptor beta chains from the same sample are listed, as sequenced in a study of Graves' ophthalmopathy and Graves' hyperthyroidism. TCR beta CDR3 amplification used RNA transcripts. HTBI primers were employed in first-round RT-PCR, then a second-round multiplex PCR followed. TCRdb called the multiplex PCR reads again in MiXCR, with one record for every CDR3 protein. The table has 200,000 to 250,000 distinct CDR3 sequences, around 45% seen once. The sequencing sample was made of peripheral blood. The source of these receptors is an adult man with Graves' ophthalmopathy.

This chain connects TRBV4-1 to TRBJ1-5, with 7 bases fitting TRBD1. Per germline, CDR1 MGHRA and CDR2 YSYEKL. This CDR3 is built from 15 residues. Unmatched junction bases numbered 3, after V lost 3 bases and J lost 1 base. CDR3 sequence: CASSHYRGSNQPQHF. The CDR3 DNA sequence: TGCGCCAGCAGCCACTACAGGGGAAGCAATCAGCCCCAGCATTTT.

V is TRBV10-2 and J is TRBJ1-1; no definite D call. This CDR3 spans 16 amino acids. Looked up from germline, CDR1 is WSHSY and CDR2 is SAAADI. Trimming stripped 0 bases from V and 0 bases from J, with 11 bases between. The CDR3 protein is CASSESRAGLNTEAFF. The CDR3 nucleotides are TGCGCCAGCAGTGAGTCGAGGGCAGGCCTGAACACTGAAGCTTTCTTT.

The rearrangement uses TRBV4-1 and TRBJ2-5; D ambiguous. V dropped 0 bases and J dropped 5 bases, with 10 bases sitting between them. The germline gives CDR1 MGHRA, CDR2 YSYEKL. The CDR3 extends over 14 amino acids. CDR3 in DNA: TGCGCCAGCAGCCAAGATAGAGGCTGGGAGACCCAGTACTTC. The encoded protein is CASSQDRGWETQYF.

The chain employs TRBV12-3 or TRBV12-4 and TRBJ1-3; maybe TRBD1 (5 bases). This CDR3 is built from 13 residues. V was shortened by 6 bases and J by 2 bases, with 8 bases between the two germline ends. The CDR3: CASSGGAGNTIYF. In DNA form, the CDR3 reads TGTGCCAGCAGCGGGGGGGCTGGAAACACCATATATTTT.

The rearrangement joins TRBV20-1 to TRBJ1-4; D is uncertain. The CDR3 contains 13 residues. The V end was cut by 5 bases, the J end by 6 bases, with 13 bases between. In germline, CDR1 is DFQATT, CDR2 SNEGSKA (reference sequence). As DNA, the CDR3 is TGCAGTGCTCCCGTATCGACGGATGAAAAACTGTTTTTT. Protein product: CSAPVSTDEKLFF.

The chain uses TRBV11-2 and TRBJ1-5; no clear D. The CDR3 is made up of 13 amino acids. Germline-derived CDR1 and CDR2 are SGHAT and FQNNGV. Trimming shortened V by 3 bases and J by 7 bases, and 10 bases separated the two germline ends. The CDR3 bases are TGTGCCAGCAGCTTGATCCAGGACCAGCCCCAGCATTTT. Protein sequence: CASSLIQDQPQHF. The entire variable domain, with the rest obtained from reference TRBV11-2 and TRBJ1-5, is as follows: EAGVAQSPRYKIIEKRQSVAFWCNPISGHATLYWYQQILGQGPKLLIQFQNNGVVDDSQLPKDRFSAERLKGVDSTLKIQPAKLEDSAVYLCASSLIQDQPQHFGDGTRLSIL.

This clonotype was counted at least ten times. V gene TRBV10-3 combines with J gene TRBJ2-5, with 7 bases that match TRBD1. From germline, CDR1 is ENHRY and CDR2 SYGVKD. CDR3 length: 13 amino acids. Trimming at V came to 10 bases and at J to 5 bases, leaving 10 bases not matched to a gene. CDR3 in DNA: TGTGCCACCAACGACAGGGTTGGGGAGACCCAGTACTTC. It translates to CATNDRVGETQYF.

This clonotype has only a few counts. This chain uses TRBV15 with TRBJ1-4, with D possibly being TRBD1 (6 bases). In germline, CDR1 is LNHNV, CDR2 YYDKDF (reference sequence). CDR3 size: 14 residues. The ends were cut back, 3 bases at V and 7 bases at J, with 12 bases in the middle. This CDR3 is CATSSTRGGEKLFF. The CDR3 DNA reads TGTGCCACCAGCAGTACCAGGGGTGGTGAAAAACTGTTTTTT.

The rearrangement links TRBV7-9 to TRBJ1-1; D is undetermined. V dropped 1 base and J dropped 5 bases, with 5 bases sitting between them. The CDR3 loop spans 12 amino acids. The germline CDR1 and CDR2 sequences are SEHNR and FQNEAQ (reference sequence). The CDR3 sequence: CASSLVRTEAFF. CDR3 coding DNA: TGTGCCAGCAGCTTAGTCCGGACTGAAGCTTTCTTT.

Only a few counts were recorded for this clonotype. The chain couples TRBV28 to TRBJ1-2; no reliable D call. The CDR3 runs to 13 residues. Trimming took off 2 bases at V and 4 bases at J, with 8 bases between the two ends. Germline assignment: CDR1 MDHEN and CDR2 SYDVKM. The CDR3 nucleotides read TGTGCCAGCAGTTTAAAGGGCTTCTATGGCTACACCTTC. This codes for CASSLKGFYGYTF.

This clonotype was detected a few times. The rearrangement joins TRBV7-9 to TRBJ2-2; tentatively, D is TRBD1 or TRBD2 (5 bases each). The CDR3 consists of 13 residues. Trimming removed 4 bases at V and 5 bases at J, with 8 bases between. Germline V gives CDR1 SEHNR, CDR2 FQNEAQ (reference sequence). Here the CDR3 DNA reads TGTGCCAGCAGCTACGAGGGGACCGGGGAGCTGTTTTTT. Amino acids: CASSYEGTGELFF.

In its sample, this clonotype was seen many times. The V call is TRBV10-3, the J call TRBJ1-2, with D unresolved. CDR1 is ENHRY, CDR2 SYGVKD, per germline. The CDR3 covers 13 residues. Trimming took off 4 bases at V and 0 bases at J, with 6 bases between the two ends. In nucleotides, the CDR3 is TGTGCCATCAGTGTCGGGTCTAACTATGGCTACACCTTC. Protein: CAISVGSNYGYTF.

This clonotype was seen only a few times. In DNA, the CDR3 is TGTGCCAGCAGCCCACTAAGGGGGGCGACTGAAGCTTTCTTT. Translated: CASSPLRGATEAFF. V usage is TRBV2 and J usage is TRBJ1-1; D is possibly TRBD1 (6 bases). The CDR3 consists of 14 residues. The germline gives CDR1 SNHLY, CDR2 FYNNEI. Deletions cut 6 bases from V and 5 bases from J, with 16 bases between.

This clonotype was observed a few times. The chain employs TRBV6-5 and TRBJ1-6; 9 bases map to TRBD1. The CDR3 extends over 15 amino acids. The V and J ends lost 7 bases and 9 bases, in that order; junction bases with no gene match: 10. Germline assignment: CDR1 MNHEY and CDR2 SVGAGI. This CDR3 is CASTVGQGRGSPLHF. The DNA of the CDR3 is TGTGCCAGCACCGTAGGACAGGGGAGAGGTTCACCCCTCCACTTT.

This clonotype was counted between two and nine times. The chain joins TRBV29-1 to TRBJ2-7; 7 bases align to TRBD2. The junction had 11 bases not matched to a gene; V was cut back by 6 bases and J by 6 bases. CDR1 is SQVTM, CDR2 ANQGSEA, per germline. This CDR3 comprises 13 residues. The CDR3 here is CSVLGGSIGEQYF. The CDR3 DNA is TGCAGCGTGCTCGGGGGGTCTATCGGCGAGCAGTACTTC.